This T cell receptor beta chain originates from a study of CD8+ T cells in alopecia areata. Of note for this clone: No antigen is known for it.

This CDR3 comprises 14 residues. The V gene's germline CDR1 is SGHTA and CDR2 FQGNSA. The V end was cut by 1 base, the J end by 4 bases, with 8 bases between. From alopecia areata patients, lesional scalp punch biopsies and peripheral blood were collected. cDNA prepared by RNA extraction and subsequent reverse transcription served as the template for sequencing. Only in-frame clones appear in the TCRdb table, and some are missing; sequencing was by immunoSEQ multiplex PCR. The top ten hold about 15% of the sample, which has about 150,000 clones, about 89% seen once. Findings and caveats of the study: It was lesional scalp, especially alopecia totalis/universalis, that showed higher clonality than normal scalp.

The J gene is TRBJ2-1, the V gene TRBV7-2; TRBD1 is a possible D gene (5 bases). The source was CD8+ T cells sorted from blood, collected at week 0. This clonotype originated in a human donor with alopecia areata. The CDR3 sequence is CASSLDQGYNEQFF. The CDR3 bases are TGTGCCAGCAGCTTAGATCAGGGTTACAATGAGCAGTTCTTC.